This TCR beta chain is drawn from a study of response to subunit inactivated influenza vaccine. Each CDR3 protein is one row after TCRdb ran MiXCR on the RT-PCR reads. This sample has about 500,000 distinct CDR3 sequences, with under 8.5% found just once. Many counts were recorded for this clonotype. The V end lost 1 base, the J end lost 8 bases, and 8 bases lay between the germline ends. The CDR3 extends over 12 amino acids. CDR1 SEHNR and CDR2 FQNEAQ come from the germline V gene (reference sequence). Sample: PBMCs from blood, taken about 23 months after vaccination. This clonotype was obtained from a man aged 50-75 years who received an inactivated influenza vaccine. This chain connects TRBV7-9 to TRBJ1-1; maybe TRBD1 (5 bases). CDR3 amino acids: CASSLVGEEAFF. The CDR3 bases are TGTGCCAGCAGCTTAGTGGGGGAAGAAGCTTTCTTT.